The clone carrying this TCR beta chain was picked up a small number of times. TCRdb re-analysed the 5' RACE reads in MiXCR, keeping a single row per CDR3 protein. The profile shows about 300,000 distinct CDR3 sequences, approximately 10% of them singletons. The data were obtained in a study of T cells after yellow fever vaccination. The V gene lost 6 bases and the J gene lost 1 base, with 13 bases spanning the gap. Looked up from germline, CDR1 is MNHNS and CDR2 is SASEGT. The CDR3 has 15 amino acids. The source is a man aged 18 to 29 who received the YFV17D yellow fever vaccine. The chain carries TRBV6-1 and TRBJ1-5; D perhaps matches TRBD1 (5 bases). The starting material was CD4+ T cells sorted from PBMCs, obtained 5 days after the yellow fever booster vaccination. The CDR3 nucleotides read TGTGCCAGCAGACCCAGGGAGGGGAGCAATCAGCCCCAGCATTTT. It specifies CASRPREGSNQPQHF.